This TCR beta chain was recovered during a study of blood T cell repertoires in COVID-19. The CDR3 has 15 residues. V was trimmed by 7 bases and J by 2 bases, leaving 17 bases between them. Germline lookup yields CDR1 SGHNT and CDR2 YYREEE (reference sequence). The method was immunoSEQ multiplex PCR; TCRdb's version includes in-frame clones alone and lacks a portion of them. The data show 100,000 to 150,000 clones, around 80% seen once. The clonotype originates from a man under 40 with COVID-19, enrolled during active disease. This rearrangement joins TRBV5-4 to TRBJ2-3, with D maybe TRBD1 (6 bases). Specimen: peripheral blood. The CDR3 DNA sequence: TGTGCCAGCTCCCCCTTGGACAGACCCACAGATACGCAGTATTTT. It translates to CASSPLDRPTDTQYF.